The 26 T cell receptor beta chains in this list originate from one sample, sequenced in a study of CD8 T cell repertoires and HIV-1 epitope variants. These receptors lack a known antigen. TCRdb keeps only in-frame clones here, not all; method: immunoSEQ multiplex PCR. This table holds around 4,800 clones, 69% found once. The sample comprised cultured CD8+ T cells derived from PBMCs. All receptors come from a male donor with HIV.

This clone is labeled as large. The chain uses TRBV5-6 and TRBJ1-2; D unresolved. V gave up 4 bases and J gave up 3 bases, with 19 bases separating them. Germline loops: CDR1 SGHDT, CDR2 YYEEEE. The CDR3 is 16 amino acids. The CDR3 DNA reads TGTGCCAGCAGCCCTTGGCCGGTAGAATTGGACTATGGCTACACCTTC. This encodes CASSPWPVELDYGYTF.

The CDR3 bases are TGTGCCAGCAGCGGGGACAGGGGCTTCTACAATGAGCAGTTCTTC. The encoded protein is CASSGDRGFYNEQFF. The chain joins TRBV7-6 to TRBJ2-1; 10 bases fit TRBD1. With V trimmed by 5 bases and J by 3 bases, 4 bases remained unmatched. The CDR3 length is 15 residues. Germline CDR1 and CDR2: SGHVS and FNYEAQ.

The chain combines TRBV4-3 with TRBJ2-2; the match to TRBD2 covers 10 bases. Trimming cost V 1 base and J 7 bases; bases outside gene matches: 9. The CDR3 has 17 residues. From germline, CDR1 is LGHNA and CDR2 YSLEER. The CDR3 here is CASSQGPAGGLNGELFF. For the CDR3, the DNA is TGCGCCAGCAGCCAAGGGCCAGCGGGGGGGCTGAACGGGGAGCTGTTTTTT.

V usage is TRBV5-8 and J usage is TRBJ2-3, with TRBD2 matching 10 bases. The CDR3 runs to 16 residues. J lost 9 bases, V lost 3 bases, and 13 bases had no gene match. The germline CDR1 and CDR2 sequences are SGHTS and YDEGEE. CDR3 residues: CASSSRRLLAGDTQYF. In nucleotides, the CDR3 is TGTGCCAGCAGCTCCCGGAGGCTTCTAGCGGGAGACACGCAGTATTTT.

V and J are TRBV19 and TRBJ2-1, with TRBD2 matching over 9 bases. The CDR3 is made up of 16 amino acids. CDR1 LNHDA and CDR2 SQIVND come from the germline V gene (reference sequence). Germline trimming cut 1 base from V and 8 bases from J; bases unmatched to any gene: 9. Here the CDR3 DNA reads TGTGCCAGTAGTATAGGTCTAGCGGGGTGGTCTGATGAGCAGTTCTTC. This sequence encodes CASSIGLAGWSDEQFF.

The chain has TRBV7-7 and TRBJ1-4; TRBD1 matches 7 bases. Trimming at V came to 5 bases and at J to 0 bases, leaving 3 bases not matched to a gene. This CDR3 has 15 residues. Germline loops: CDR1 SSHAT, CDR2 FNYEAQ (reference sequence). CDR3 in DNA: TGTGCCAGCAGCCCAGGGACAGCAACTAATGAAAAACTGTTTTTT. Translated: CASSPGTATNEKLFF. Full variable domain (remainder filled in from reference TRBV7-7 and TRBJ1-4): GAGVSQSPRYKVTKRGQDVTLRCDPISSHATLYWYQQALGQGPEFLTYFNYEAQPDKSGLPSDRFSAERPEGSISTLTIQRTEQRDSAMYRCASSPGTATNEKLFFGSGTQLSVL.

This clone came up a few times. The J gene is TRBJ1-2, the V gene TRBV19; a weak D match, TRBD1 (5 bases). The germline V gene has CDR1 LNHDA and CDR2 SQIVND (reference sequence). Trimming removed 6 bases from V and 2 bases from J, with 13 bases in between. The CDR3 consists of 14 residues. CDR3 nucleotide sequence: TGTGCCAGTAGCCCCAGGGCATACAACTATGGCTACACCTTC. This sequence encodes CASSPRAYNYGYTF.

This chain's CDR3 is CASSFGGPNPATNEKLFF. CDR3 coding DNA: TGTGCCAGCAGCTTTGGCGGACCGAACCCAGCAACTAATGAAAAACTGTTTTTT. V and J are TRBV12-1 and TRBJ1-4. TRBV12-1 is a recognized pseudogene. The CDR3 runs to 18 residues.

In its sample, this clone was seen once. The chain is built from TRBV18 and TRBJ1-5; TRBD1 matches at 7 bases. This CDR3 spans 16 amino acids. Germline-derived CDR1 and CDR2 are KGHSH and LQKENI. The J segment lost 6 bases and the V segment lost 5 bases, leaving 13 bases of the junction unmatched. CDR3 coding DNA: TGTGCCAGCTCATCACAGGGGATAGGGGCCGGTCAGCCCCAGCATTTT. This encodes CASSSQGIGAGQPQHF.

The chain carries TRBV5-1 and TRBJ2-5; 11 bases map to TRBD2. The CDR3 length is 16 residues. Germline V gene data show CDR1 as SGHRS and CDR2 as YFSETQ. V lost 7 bases, J lost 4 bases, and 12 bases stayed unmatched. The CDR3 loop is CASGGETSGARETQYF. CDR3 bases: TGCGCCAGCGGAGGGGAGACTAGCGGGGCGAGAGAGACCCAGTACTTC.

V gene TRBV5-1 combines with J gene TRBJ1-1, with D unresolved. V lost 2 bases and J lost 1, with 3 bases in between. From germline, CDR1 is SGHRS and CDR2 YFSETQ. The CDR3 is made up of 12 amino acids. CDR3 in amino acids: CASSFENTEAFF. The CDR3 bases are TGCGCCAGCAGCTTTGAGAACACTGAAGCTTTCTTT.

The chain has TRBV9 and TRBJ1-3; D is ambiguous. CDR1 is SGDLS, CDR2 YYNGEE, per germline. Trimming removed 0 bases from V and 4 bases from J, with 11 bases in between. This CDR3 region has 15 residues. The CDR3 region is CASSVDWPRGNTIYF. CDR3 nucleotide sequence: TGTGCCAGCAGCGTAGATTGGCCACGAGGAAACACCATATATTTT.

J is TRBJ1-5 and V is TRBV15; 8 bases are a match to TRBD1. V shed 0 bases and J 7 bases; nucleotides not matched to a gene: 5. The CDR3 extends over 15 amino acids. CDR1 LNHNV and CDR2 YYDKDF come from the germline V gene (reference sequence). The CDR3 loop is CATSRDFTGGQPQHF. In nucleotides, the CDR3 is TGTGCCACCAGCAGAGATTTTACAGGGGGACAGCCCCAGCATTTT.

The V call is TRBV6-1, the J call TRBJ2-7; 7 nucleotides line up with TRBD2. The junction had 15 bases not matched to a gene; V was cut back by 1 base and J by 3 bases. CDR1 and CDR2 (germline): MNHNS, SASEGT. The CDR3 length is 18 residues. CDR3 loop: CASSEDYGVRGDDYEQYF. DNA for the CDR3: TGTGCCAGCAGTGAAGACTATGGGGTCCGGGGGGACGACTACGAGCAGTACTTC.

This clone was seen a few times. The chain is built from TRBV28 and TRBJ2-7; D is possibly TRBD2 (5 bases). Deletions cut 2 bases from V and 0 bases from J, with 8 bases between. Germline assignment: CDR1 MDHEN and CDR2 SYDVKM. This CDR3 spans 14 amino acids. The CDR3 protein is CASSLIASSYEQYF. The CDR3, as DNA: TGTGCCAGCAGTTTAATAGCGAGCTCCTACGAGCAGTACTTC.

This clone was recorded a few times. Here the CDR3 reads CASSDWETYEQYF. The CDR3 DNA is TGTGCCAGCAGTGATTGGGAAACCTACGAGCAGTACTTC. The chain links TRBV2 to TRBJ2-7; D is unclear. The germline V gene has CDR1 SNHLY and CDR2 FYNNEI. This CDR3 contains 13 residues. Between the trimmed V and J ends, which lost 3 bases and 2 bases, there was a span of 8 bases.

The CDR3 DNA reads TGTGCCAGCAGCTTATGGGGCAGGGGGCGGGATGGCTACACCTTC. This sequence encodes CASSLWGRGRDGYTF. This sequence joins TRBV7-3 and TRBJ1-2, with 8 bases that match TRBD1. CDR1 is SGHTA, CDR2 FQGTGA, per germline. The V segment lost 2 bases and the J segment 6 bases; nucleotides outside the gene matches: 8. The CDR3 has 15 residues.

Regarding this clone: A read error may account for a junction end that differs from germline. V and J are TRBV5-4 and TRBJ1-2, with 10 positions matching TRBD1. The CDR3 loop spans 14 amino acids. Germline values: CDR1 SGHNT, CDR2 YYREEE (reference sequence). CDR3 nucleotide sequence: TGTGCCAGCAGCGATCCCGGGACAGGGGTCCTCGGTGCCTTC. Its translation: CASSDPGTGVLGAF.

V and J are TRBV2 and TRBJ2-1, with TRBD1 as a possible D gene (5 bases). This CDR3 comprises 12 residues. Germline loops: CDR1 SNHLY, CDR2 FYNNEI. Trimming cost V 5 bases and J 6 bases, with 8 bases left between them. CDR3 in DNA: TGTGCCAGCAGTCGACAGTTCAATGAGCAGTTCTTC. Protein product: CASSRQFNEQFF.

This rearrangement joins TRBV27 to TRBJ1-1; D is ambiguous. Germline V CDR1 and CDR2: MNHEY, SMNVEV (reference sequence). This CDR3 comprises 13 residues. Trimming shortened V by 2 bases and J by 1 base, and 5 bases separated the two germline ends. The chain's CDR3 is CASSLTENTEAFF. The DNA for the CDR3 is TGTGCCAGCAGTTTAACAGAGAACACTGAAGCTTTCTTT.

This clone was found once. This chain uses TRBV19 with TRBJ1-4; D is ambiguous. Germline V CDR1 and CDR2: LNHDA, SQIVND (reference sequence). CDR3 size: 13 residues. V was cut by 5 bases and J by 8 bases, with 12 bases left in between. CDR3 nucleotide sequence: TGTGCCAGTAGTCTCCCTCCCGGGGAAAAACTGTTTTTT. Translation: CASSLPPGEKLFF.

This chain links TRBV7-6 with TRBJ1-1, with 9 bases aligning to TRBD1. The V and J ends lost 4 bases and 1 base, in that order; junction bases with no gene match: 1. The CDR3 consists of 14 residues. Germline V lookup: CDR1 SGHVS, CDR2 FNYEAQ. CDR3 sequence reads: CASSSGQGNTEAFF. The CDR3 nucleotides are TGTGCCAGCAGCTCGGGACAGGGGAACACTGAAGCTTTCTTT.

V is TRBV6-5 and J is TRBJ2-1; D unclear. Germline CDR1 and CDR2: MNHEY and SVGAGI. V lost 2 bases and J 5 bases, leaving 7 bases between the germline ends. This CDR3 is 13 amino acids long. The CDR3 region is CASSYMGDNEQFF. The CDR3 DNA sequence: TGTGCCAGCAGTTACATGGGTGACAATGAGCAGTTCTTC.

There are a few counts of this clone. The chain has TRBV7-9 and TRBJ2-7; 9 bases map to TRBD1. Losses at the gene ends were 4 bases for V and 2 bases for J; bases not matched to a gene: 6. The CDR3 spans 15 residues. Germline-derived CDR1 and CDR2 are SEHNR and FQNEAQ (reference sequence). DNA for the CDR3: TGTGCCAGCAGCTCAAACCGGGACAGGGCCTACGAGCAGTACTTC. This translates into CASSSNRDRAYEQYF. Looking up the rest from reference TRBV7-9 and TRBJ2-7 gives the full variable domain: DTGVSQNPRHKITKRGQNVTFRCDPISEHNRLYWYRQTLGQGPEFLTYFQNEAQLEKSRLLSDRFSAERPKGSFSTLEIQRTEQGDSAMYLCASSSNRDRAYEQYFGPGTRLTVT.

This clone occurred a few times. The DNA of the CDR3 is TGTGCCTGGAGTGCGGGACAGACCTACGAGCAGTACTTC. Translated, it gives CAWSAGQTYEQYF. V is TRBV30 and J is TRBJ2-7, with 7 bases aligning to TRBD1. Losses at the gene ends were 1 base for V and 2 bases for J; bases not matched to a gene: 2. CDR1 is GTSNPN and CDR2 is SVGIG in the germline V gene (reference sequence). The CDR3 totals 13 residues. Variable domain in full (rest from reference TRBV30 and TRBJ2-7): SQTIHQWPATLVQPVGSPLSLECTVEGTSNPNLYWYRQAAGRGLQLLFYSVGIGQISSEVPQNLSASRPQDRQFILSSKKLLLSDSGFYLCAWSAGQTYEQYFGPGTRLTVT.

This clone showed up just a few times. The rearrangement joins TRBV28 to TRBJ2-1; 8 bases are shared with TRBD1. The CDR3 is made up of 19 amino acids. The germline V gene encodes CDR1 MDHEN and CDR2 SYDVKM. V dropped 6 bases and J dropped 0; count of bases not matched to a gene: 16. This chain's CDR3 is CASSETTGDGGSSYNEQFF. The CDR3 DNA sequence: TGTGCCAGCAGCGAAACGACAGGGGACGGGGGTAGCTCCTACAATGAGCAGTTCTTC.